The entry below describes one TCR beta chain. iRepertoire HTBI primers and Arm-PCR of CDR3 regions built TCR beta libraries. TCRdb re-called the multiplex PCR reads with MiXCR, one entry per CDR3 protein. The table has roughly 450,000 distinct CDR3 sequences, roughly 23% seen once. CDR1 is MNHEY, CDR2 SVGAGI, per germline. V shed 0 bases and J shed 4 bases, with 9 bases lying between them. CDR3 length equals 15 residues. This sample stems from a study of regulatory T cells in long-lasting Graves disease. Time point: persistent/refractory GD, antithyroid drugs over 5 years with positive TRAb. After RNA was extracted from PBMCs, the TCR library was made from it.

The V call is TRBV6-5, the J call TRBJ2-2; weak D call: TRBD2 (6 bases). This sequence originates from a female donor with Graves disease. The sample in question was peripheral blood mononuclear cells (PBMCs), obtained when the disease was refractory, from a patient treated with antithyroid drugs. The CDR3 region has the DNA TGTGCCAGCAGTTACTCGGGACTTATCACCGGGGAGCTGTTTTTT. It specifies CASSYSGLITGELFF.